One and the same sample provided the 12 T cell receptor beta chains below, sequenced in a study of response to subunit inactivated influenza vaccine. From the RT-PCR reads, TCRdb called clonotypes with MiXCR, one entry per CDR3 protein. The sample lists about 540,000 distinct CDR3 sequences; 11% to 15% were seen once. The starting material was PBMCs from blood, obtained roughly 12 days after vaccination. These TCRs come from a man in his fifties who received an inactivated influenza vaccine.

The rearrangement links TRBV12-3 or TRBV12-4 to TRBJ2-1, with D possibly TRBD2 on 5 matching bases. This CDR3 is built from 13 residues. The V gene lost 6 bases and the J gene lost 6 bases, with 12 bases spanning the gap. CDR3 coding DNA: TGTGCCAGCAGCCTCGGGGATATCAATGAGCAGTTCTTC. Protein product: CASSLGDINEQFF.

The chain joins TRBV18 to TRBJ1-2, with D tentatively TRBD1 (6 bases). Per the germline V gene, CDR1 is KGHSH and CDR2 is LQKENI. Trimming left V 9 bases short and J 2 bases short, with 13 bases between. This CDR3 spans 13 amino acids. Here the CDR3 reads CASTGQGNYGYTF. The CDR3 DNA reads as TGTGCCAGTACGGGACAAGGCAACTATGGCTACACCTTC.

This chain links TRBV3-1 with TRBJ2-1; TRBD1 is a possible D gene (6 bases). Trimming shortened V by 0 bases and J by 0 bases, and 15 bases separated the two germline ends. The length of the CDR3 is 18 residues. Germline-derived CDR1 and CDR2 are LGHDT and YNNKEL (reference sequence). CDR3 region: CASSQDGRTATSYNEQFF. The CDR3 bases are TGTGCCAGCAGCCAAGATGGGCGGACAGCTACCTCCTACAATGAGCAGTTCTTC.

The chain carries TRBV7-6 and TRBJ2-1; D is possibly TRBD2 (5 bases). Per the germline V gene, CDR1 is SGHVS and CDR2 is FNYEAQ. This CDR3 has 16 amino acids. The germline V and J ends were trimmed by 1 base and 0 bases, with 10 bases remaining between them. CDR3 nucleotides: TGTGCCAGCAGCTTAGGGTCGGGAAGCTCCTACAATGAGCAGTTCTTC. The encoded protein is CASSLGSGSSYNEQFF.

The CDR3 sequence: CASSPRGVADLSSGANVLTF. CDR3 coding DNA: TGTGCCAGCAGTCCCCGGGGTGTAGCGGATCTTAGCTCTGGGGCCAACGTCCTGACTTTC. The chain has TRBV27 and TRBJ2-6, with D tentatively TRBD2 (6 bases). CDR1 is MNHEY and CDR2 is SMNVEV in the germline V gene (reference sequence). Trimming took 5 bases from V and 0 from J, leaving 23 bases between them. There are 20 residues in the CDR3.

This sequence joins TRBV10-3 and TRBJ2-7; 12 nucleotides align to TRBD1. The length of the CDR3 is 15 residues. V dropped 4 bases and J dropped 7; count of bases not matched to a gene: 8. Germline CDR1 is ENHRY and CDR2 is SYGVKD. CDR3 residues: CAISAAGTGGGEQYF. The CDR3 DNA sequence: TGTGCCATCAGTGCTGCCGGGACAGGGGGCGGAGAGCAGTACTTC.

This clonotype has ten or more counts. This chain connects TRBV28 to TRBJ1-6; D remains unclear. The CDR3 sequence is 12 residues long. CDR1 and CDR2 (germline): MDHEN, SYDVKM. V lost 2 bases and J 10 bases, leaving 6 bases between the germline ends. CDR3 loop: CASSLQESPLHF. The CDR3 nucleotides read TGTGCCAGCAGTTTACAGGAATCACCCCTCCACTTT.

This clonotype was seen only a few times. The chain is built from TRBV11-2 and TRBJ2-3; 8 bases fit TRBD2. The CDR3 sequence is 20 residues long. The V gene end was trimmed by 0 bases and the J gene end by 6 bases; junction bases not matched to a gene: 20. Germline CDR1 SGHAT, CDR2 FQNNGV. CDR3 in DNA: TGTGCCAGCAGCTTAGACTCCTGGGGGCGGGGGGCCAGTTTTCGGGATACGCAGTATTTT. Translated, it gives CASSLDSWGRGASFRDTQYF.

This clonotype was detected ten times or more. V gene TRBV24-1 combines with J gene TRBJ2-3, with TRBD2 matching over 10 bases. J lost 3 bases, V lost 6 bases, and 5 bases had no gene match. The CDR3 runs to 15 residues. In germline, CDR1 is KGHDR, CDR2 SFDVKD. The CDR3 DNA reads as TGTGCCACCAGTCGAGCGGGGGGGACTACAGATACGCAGTATTTT. Translating gives CATSRAGGTTDTQYF.

The chain carries TRBV15 and TRBJ1-2; TRBD1 is a possible D gene (6 bases). Trimming stripped 5 bases from V and 4 bases from J, with 11 bases between. The CDR3 has 13 residues. The V gene's germline CDR1 is LNHNV and CDR2 YYDKDF (reference sequence). CDR3: CATSSGDTYGYTF. For the CDR3, the DNA is TGTGCCACCAGCTCCGGGGACACCTATGGCTACACCTTC.

This clonotype occurred a few times. The rearrangement uses TRBV19 and TRBJ2-2, with 8 bases that match TRBD2. From germline, CDR1 is LNHDA and CDR2 SQIVND (reference sequence). The CDR3 has 16 residues. Trimming removed 4 bases from V and 4 bases from J; junction bases left unmatched: 8. The DNA for the CDR3 is TGTGCCAGTAGTACCCCTACGGGAGGGCTCACCGGGGAGCTGTTTTTT. Protein product: CASSTPTGGLTGELFF.

This clonotype was observed a handful of times. V gene TRBV10-3 combines with J gene TRBJ1-4; the D gene is possibly TRBD1 (5 bases). The length of the CDR3 is 14 residues. Trimming stripped 4 bases from V and 4 bases from J, with 10 bases between. The germline V gene encodes CDR1 ENHRY and CDR2 SYGVKD. The CDR3 DNA follows: TGTGCCATCAGTGCAGGGACTGTTAATGAAAAACTGTTTTTT. Protein: CAISAGTVNEKLFF.